The 6 T cell receptor beta chains given below trace back to one sample, sequenced in a study of early T cells in non-severe SARS-CoV-2 infection. TCRdb fed the 5' RACE reads into MiXCR, producing one record per CDR3 protein. The sample consists of some 48,000 distinct CDR3 sequences, about 12% of them appearing once. The material sequenced was whole blood. Source of these receptors: an adult who was a healthcare worker with PCR-confirmed SARS-CoV-2 infection or an uninfected control (not recorded which).

The table lists this clonotype with many counts. V gene TRBV24-1 combines with J gene TRBJ2-1, with 9 bases matching TRBD2. The CDR3 runs 17 residues. V lost 6 bases, J lost 5 bases, and 13 bases stayed unmatched. Germline loops: CDR1 KGHDR, CDR2 SFDVKD. The CDR3 sequence is CATSRTLAGKGNNEQFF. In nucleotides, the CDR3 is TGTGCCACCAGTCGGACGCTAGCGGGAAAGGGTAACAATGAGCAGTTCTTC.

This clonotype was observed at least ten times. The rearrangement joins TRBV15 to TRBJ1-5, with 7 positions matching TRBD1. Per germline, CDR1 LNHNV and CDR2 YYDKDF (reference sequence). The CDR3 is made up of 16 amino acids. Germline trimming cut 4 bases from V and 6 bases from J; bases unmatched to any gene: 12. For the CDR3, the DNA is TGTGCCACCAGCACCATCAACAGGGGTCACGGTCAGCCCCAGCATTTT. It specifies CATSTINRGHGQPQHF. The full variable domain, rest sourced from reference TRBV15 and TRBJ1-5, is DAMVIQNPRYQVTQFGKPVTLSCSQTLNHNVMYWYQQKSSQAPKLLFHYYDKDFNNEADTPDNFQSRRPNTSFCFLDIRSPGLGDTAMYLCATSTINRGHGQPQHFGDGTRLSIL.

This clonotype was seen ten or more times. V and J are TRBV6-2 or TRBV6-3 and TRBJ1-1, with D unresolved. In germline, CDR1 is MNHEY, CDR2 SVGEGT. This CDR3 has 12 amino acids. The V and J ends lost 2 bases and 8 bases respectively, with 9 bases between them. The CDR3 DNA follows: TGTGCCAGCAGTTACCGAGGAGCCGAAGCTTTCTTT. It translates to CASSYRGAEAFF.

The chain is built from TRBV29-1 and TRBJ1-1; possibly TRBD1 for D (5 bases). The CDR3 is 13 residues long. Trimming stripped 4 bases from V and 2 bases from J, with 11 bases between. Germline V lookup: CDR1 SQVTM, CDR2 ANQGSEA. CDR3 in DNA: TGCAGCGTTGCGGCAGGGACTAACACTGAAGCTTTCTTT. Translated, it gives CSVAAGTNTEAFF.

This clonotype was counted only a few times. This chain links TRBV6-6 with TRBJ2-7; possibly TRBD1 for D (7 bases). CDR3 length equals 13 residues. CDR1 MNHNY and CDR2 SVGAGI come from the germline V gene (reference sequence). V lost 4 bases and J lost 7, with 14 bases in between. CDR3 nucleotide sequence: TGTGCCAGCAGTTCGGAGGGGGCGAGGGAGCAGTACTTC. Its translation: CASSSEGAREQYF.

This clonotype was counted ten times or more. The chain couples TRBV7-9 to TRBJ1-4; 9 bases agree with TRBD1. This CDR3 comprises 18 residues. V was pared by 2 bases and J by 7 bases, with 14 bases of the junction left unmatched. Germline assignment: CDR1 SEHNR and CDR2 FQNEAQ (reference sequence). The CDR3 spells CASSLLPYRDRVVEKLFF. In DNA form, the CDR3 reads TGTGCCAGCAGCTTATTGCCCTACCGGGACAGGGTAGTTGAAAAACTGTTTTTT.